This T cell receptor beta chain was obtained from a study of Ad26.COV2.S vaccination and SARS-CoV-2 variants. The CDR3 is made up of 15 amino acids. CDR1 is SGHTA and CDR2 is FQGNSA in the germline V gene. V dropped 0 bases and J dropped 8 bases, with 14 bases sitting between them. The protocol was immunoSEQ multiplex PCR, while the TCRdb copy is restricted to in-frame clones and leaves out a portion. The sample lists a few hundred thousand clones, 90% occurring once. Treatment noted: 19 received Ad26.COV2.S at low or high dose, single or two shots; roughly 5 received placebo; per-sample allocation not given. The samples were gathered on day 63 after the first injection of vaccine or placebo. Spike of the Wuhan-strain SARS-CoV-2 was expressed by an Ad26 vector, which formed the vaccine.

The clonotype was recovered from a person aged 18-65 years who received the Ad26.COV2.S COVID-19 vaccine or a placebo. The source material was peripheral blood, sampled in a trial of Ad26.COV2.S vaccine versus placebo. The chain carries TRBV7-2 and TRBJ2-1; the D gene is possibly TRBD1 (5 bases). CDR3 in amino acids: CASSLALRWGDEQFF. CDR3 coding DNA: TGTGCCAGCAGCTTAGCGTTGAGATGGGGCGATGAGCAGTTCTTC.